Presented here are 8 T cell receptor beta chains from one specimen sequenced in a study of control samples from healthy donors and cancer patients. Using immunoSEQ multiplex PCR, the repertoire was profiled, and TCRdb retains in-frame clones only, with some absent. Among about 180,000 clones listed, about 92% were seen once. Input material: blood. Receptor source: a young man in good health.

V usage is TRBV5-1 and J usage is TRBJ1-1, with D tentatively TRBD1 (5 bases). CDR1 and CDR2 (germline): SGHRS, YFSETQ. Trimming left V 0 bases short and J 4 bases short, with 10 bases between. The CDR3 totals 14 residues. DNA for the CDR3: TGCGCCAGCAGCTTGGCCGGGGGGAGCACTGAAGCTTTCTTT. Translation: CASSLAGGSTEAFF.

The CDR3 region has the DNA TGTGCCAGCTCACCAGGCAGGACGGGACGGGTACGGTCACCCCTCCACTTT. Protein sequence: CASSPGRTGRVRSPLHF. The J gene is TRBJ1-6, the V gene TRBV18; tentative D call: TRBD1 (5 bases). This CDR3 spans 17 amino acids. Germline V gene lookup returns CDR1 KGHSH and CDR2 LQKENI. V was pared by 2 bases and J by 10 bases, with 21 bases between. The full variable domain, completed using reference TRBV18 and TRBJ1-6, is NAGVMQNPRHLVRRRGQEARLRCSPMKGHSHVYWYRQLPEEGLKFMVYLQKENIIDESGMPKERFSAEFPKEGPSILRIQQVVRGDSAAYFCASSPGRTGRVRSPLHFGNGTRLTVT.

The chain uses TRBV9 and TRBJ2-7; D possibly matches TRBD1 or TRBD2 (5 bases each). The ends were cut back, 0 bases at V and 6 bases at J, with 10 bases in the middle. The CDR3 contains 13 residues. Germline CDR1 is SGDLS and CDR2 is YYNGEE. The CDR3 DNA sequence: TGTGCCAGCAGCGTAGGGTCGGGACGCGAGCAGTACTTC. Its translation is CASSVGSGREQYF.

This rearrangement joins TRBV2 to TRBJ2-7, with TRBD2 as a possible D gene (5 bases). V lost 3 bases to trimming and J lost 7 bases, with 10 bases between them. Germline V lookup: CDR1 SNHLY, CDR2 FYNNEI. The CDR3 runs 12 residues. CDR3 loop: CASSEYRREQYF. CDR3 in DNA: TGTGCCAGCAGTGAGTACCGGAGGGAGCAGTACTTC.

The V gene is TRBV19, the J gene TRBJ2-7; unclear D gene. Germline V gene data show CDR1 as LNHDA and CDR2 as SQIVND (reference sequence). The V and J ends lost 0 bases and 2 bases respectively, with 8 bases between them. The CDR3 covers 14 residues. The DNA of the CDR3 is TGTGCCAGTAGTATAGAGGCGGCCACCTACGAGCAGTACTTC. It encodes CASSIEAATYEQYF. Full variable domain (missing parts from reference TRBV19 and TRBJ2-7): DGGITQSPKYLFRKEGQNVTLSCEQNLNHDAMYWYRQDPGQGLRLIYYSQIVNDFQKGDIAEGYSVSREKKESFPLTVTSAQKNPTAFYLCASSIEAATYEQYFGPGTRLTVT.

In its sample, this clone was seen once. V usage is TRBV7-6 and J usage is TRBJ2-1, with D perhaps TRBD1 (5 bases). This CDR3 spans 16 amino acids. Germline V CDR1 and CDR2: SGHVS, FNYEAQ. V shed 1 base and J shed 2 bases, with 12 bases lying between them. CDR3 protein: CASSLGRTLTYNEQFF. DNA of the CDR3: TGTGCCAGCAGCTTAGGACGGACACTTACCTACAATGAGCAGTTCTTC.

CDR3: CATSRDTPPSEQYF. Written as DNA, the CDR3 is TGTGCCACCAGCAGAGATACTCCTCCCTCCGAGCAGTACTTC. V usage is TRBV15 and J usage is TRBJ2-7; D gene unclear. Trimming pared 0 bases from V and 6 bases from J, leaving 12 bases between. The CDR3 is made up of 14 amino acids. Germline values: CDR1 LNHNV, CDR2 YYDKDF (reference sequence).

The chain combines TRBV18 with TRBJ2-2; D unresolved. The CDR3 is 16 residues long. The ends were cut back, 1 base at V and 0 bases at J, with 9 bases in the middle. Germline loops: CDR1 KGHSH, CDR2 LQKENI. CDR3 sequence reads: CASSPLSGSNTGELFF. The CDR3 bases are TGTGCCAGCTCACCACTGTCCGGGTCGAACACCGGGGAGCTGTTTTTT. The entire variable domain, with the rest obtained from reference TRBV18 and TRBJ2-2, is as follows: NAGVMQNPRHLVRRRGQEARLRCSPMKGHSHVYWYRQLPEEGLKFMVYLQKENIIDESGMPKERFSAEFPKEGPSILRIQQVVRGDSAAYFCASSPLSGSNTGELFFGEGSRLTVL.